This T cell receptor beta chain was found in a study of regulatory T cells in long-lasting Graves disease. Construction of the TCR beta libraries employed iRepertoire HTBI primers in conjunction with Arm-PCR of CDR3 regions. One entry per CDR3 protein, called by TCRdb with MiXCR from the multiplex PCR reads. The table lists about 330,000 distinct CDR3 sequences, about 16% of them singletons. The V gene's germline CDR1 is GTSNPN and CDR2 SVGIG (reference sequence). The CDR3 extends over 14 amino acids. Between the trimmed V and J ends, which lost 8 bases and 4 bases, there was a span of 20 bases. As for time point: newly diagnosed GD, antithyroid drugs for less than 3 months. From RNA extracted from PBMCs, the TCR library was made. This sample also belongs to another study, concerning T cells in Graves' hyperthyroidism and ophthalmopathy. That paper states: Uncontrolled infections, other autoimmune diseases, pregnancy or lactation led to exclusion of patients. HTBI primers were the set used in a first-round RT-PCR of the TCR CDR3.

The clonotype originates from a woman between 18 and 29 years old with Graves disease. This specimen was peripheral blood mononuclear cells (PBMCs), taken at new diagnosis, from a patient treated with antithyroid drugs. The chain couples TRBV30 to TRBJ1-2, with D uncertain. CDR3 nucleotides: TGTGCCAGTAGTCGGTCGACCGGGATCTATGGCTACACCTTC. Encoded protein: CASSRSTGIYGYTF.